The 5 T cell receptor beta chains reported below all come from one sample, sequenced in a study of cytomegalovirus exposure and HLA in healthy donors. Primers for the PCR totalled 60 Vbeta and 13 Jbeta. Some clones are missing from TCRdb's copy, which holds only in-frame ones; the method was immunoSEQ multiplex PCR. In the table there are about 130,000 clones, 75% to 90% of which are singletons. The sequencing input was PBMCs. These receptors were collected from a man aged 30 to 39 in good health and CMV-seronegative.

This clone was detected only a few times. This chain joins TRBV5-6 and TRBJ2-1, with 9 bases matching TRBD1. The CDR3 runs to 15 residues. The junction had 11 bases not matched to a gene; V was cut back by 5 bases and J by 8 bases. Germline CDR1 reads SGHDT; CDR2 reads YYEEEE. Here the CDR3 reads CASSRTGGSRDEQFF. DNA for the CDR3: TGTGCCAGCAGTCGAACAGGGGGCTCTAGGGATGAGCAGTTCTTC.

The sample holds one count of this clone. The chain is built from TRBV18 and TRBJ2-2; unclear D gene. The CDR3 covers 12 residues. The V gene's germline CDR1 is KGHSH and CDR2 LQKENI. Trimming pared 0 bases from V and 7 bases from J, leaving 3 bases between. CDR3 residues: CASSPPSGELFF. The CDR3, as DNA: TGTGCCAGCTCACCACCGAGCGGGGAGCTGTTTTTT.

V gene TRBV5-4 combines with J gene TRBJ2-2; the D gene is possibly TRBD1 (5 bases). V was cut by 1 base and J by 6 bases, with 19 bases left in between. The CDR3 covers 17 residues. CDR1 is SGHNT and CDR2 is YYREEE in the germline V gene (reference sequence). This CDR3 reads CASSLYEQEFFPGELFF. DNA of the CDR3: TGTGCCAGCAGCTTGTATGAACAGGAGTTCTTCCCCGGGGAGCTGTTTTTT.

The chain couples TRBV7-2 to TRBJ2-3, with 11 nucleotides matching TRBD2. With 5 bases clipped from V and 5 bases from J, the junction kept 6 bases outside the gene matches. This CDR3 spans 15 amino acids. Germline CDR1 and CDR2: SGHTA and FQGNSA. The CDR3 nucleotides read TGTGCCAGCAGCCTTAGCGGGAGGGCCATAGATACGCAGTATTTT. It encodes CASSLSGRAIDTQYF.

This clone has a single count. The CDR3 bases are TGTGCCTGGAGTGCCGGACAGGGGGATGAAAAACTGTTTTTT. This gives the protein CAWSAGQGDEKLFF. The V and J genes are TRBV30 and TRBJ1-4; 10 nucleotides match TRBD1. The germline gives CDR1 GTSNPN, CDR2 SVGIG (reference sequence). The CDR3 totals 14 residues. The junction had 2 bases not matched to a gene; V was cut back by 1 base and J by 6 bases.